These T cell receptor beta chains were read from a single sample in a study of OX40 agonist ivuxolimab in advanced cancers. Profiled with immunoSEQ multiplex PCR; TCRdb holds only in-frame clones, not every one. The table records about 5,100 clones, about 70% of them present only once. Sequencing was performed on CD4+ or CD8+ T cells sorted from blood, taken in a trial of the OX40 agonist ivuxolimab. These receptors were obtained from an adult with an advanced solid tumor such as melanoma, head and neck, liver or kidney cancer. Both conserved end residues are part of each CDR3. The order of the fields is J gene, V gene, CDR3 protein.

>TRBJ1-1|TRBV2
CASSEAGRRAFF
>TRBJ1-1|TRBV9
CASSVQGTEYSRNTEAFF
>TRBJ2-6|TRBV7-2
CASSRWTNSGANVLTF
>TRBJ1-3|TRBV19
CASSIDTGLSGNTIYF
>TRBJ1-1|TRBV11-2
CASSPWGGGTEAFF
>TRBJ2-5|TRBV7-9
CASSGLAGGRETQYF
>TRBJ2-7|TRBV11-2
CASSFSGLVSEQYF
>TRBJ2-7|TRBV6-1
CASSEGTGGSYEQYF
>TRBJ2-5|TRBV19
CASSTRDENTLGETQYF
>TRBJ1-3|TRBV10-1
CANGGRALEDGNTIYF
>TRBJ1-1|TRBV18
CASSRQGGEAFF
>TRBJ2-7|TRBV7-6
CASSPDAYSYEQYF
>TRBJ2-5|TRBV6-5
CASSYFRSETQYF
>TRBJ2-7|TRBV6-1
CASSPDGMYEQYF
>TRBJ1-1|TRBV9
CASSATGVGTEAFF
>TRBJ1-2|TRBV7-6
CASSLGPGINYGYTF
>TRBJ1-2|TRBV6-5
CASSFSRGDGYTF
>TRBJ2-7|TRBV7-7
CASSKGQSYEQYF
>TRBJ1-1|TRBV5-1
CASSLGWGITEAFF
>TRBJ1-2|TRBV6-5
CASSYRRKDGYTF
>TRBJ1-1|TRBV7-3
CASSLIGSNTEAFF
>TRBJ1-2|TRBV5-1
CASSLDAIGIDGYTF
>TRBJ1-5|TRBV6-6
CASRREQPQHF
>TRBJ2-2|TRBV4-3
CASKDRHRGSTGELFF
>TRBJ1-1|TRBV6-5
CASSTTGMNTEAFF
>TRBJ2-3|TRBV6-4
CASSEAGGTDTQYF
>TRBJ1-2|TRBV6-6
CASSYYDKNYGYTF
>TRBJ2-7|TRBV6-5
CASNRGFAYEQYF
>TRBJ2-1|TRBV19
CASSFHNAEQFF
>TRBJ1-2|TRBV27
CASSRRAGVYGYTF
>TRBJ1-1|TRBV19
CASSPQGLNTEAFF
>TRBJ2-7|TRBV4-1
CASSQDRYEQYF
>TRBJ1-2|TRBV15
CATSSGRDYGYTF
>TRBJ2-2|TRBV9
CASSVGPPGELFF
>TRBJ2-3|TRBV27
CASSLGGRGTDTQYF
>TRBJ1-5|TRBV5-1
CASSFGGSQPQHF
>TRBJ2-1|TRBV4-3
CASSQRTGGVGNEQFF
>TRBJ2-7|TRBV14
CASGPPYEQYF
>TRBJ2-1|TRBV29-1
CSVENLEKARGNEQFF
>TRBJ1-5|TRBV15
CATSTTTGFDQPQHF
>TRBJ2-7|TRBV5-4
CASSPPGEPYEQYF
>TRBJ2-2|TRBV29-1
CSVHRSTGELFF
>TRBJ1-1|TRBV5-1
CASSWGTEAFF
>TRBJ2-7|TRBV27
CASSLGPAQHYEQYF
>TRBJ2-7|TRBV7-7
CASSQGVTYEQYF
>TRBJ1-1|TRBV11-1
CASSLVWAGPGETEAFF
>TRBJ1-2|TRBV29-1
CSVEVDSPEISVGYTF
>TRBJ2-7|TRBV18
CASSPGSAGSYEQYF
>TRBJ1-2|TRBV2
CASSAWGQGSYGYTF
>TRBJ1-1|TRBV7-9
CASSLGGLNTEAFF
>TRBJ2-1|TRBV4-1
CASSQEHGGRGEQFF
>TRBJ2-7|TRBV19
CASSIAGGSYEQYF
>TRBJ1-2|TRBV6-1
CASSGRTQGAFYGYTF
>TRBJ1-6|TRBV10-3
CAISEVGGSSPLHF
>TRBJ2-4|TRBV5-5
CASSLLDGIQYF